This record covers a single T cell receptor beta chain. This entry comes from a study of blood T cell repertoires in COVID-19. Whole-study context: Acute-phase and convalescent COVID-19 samples originated in the United States, Italy and Spain.

Data came from immunoSEQ multiplex PCR; TCRdb stores just in-frame clones and leaves some out. This sample has 200,000 or so clones; approximately 84% occur once, and the top ten carry 1.8%. Germline-derived CDR1 and CDR2 are LGHNA and YSLEER. This CDR3 is 14 amino acids long. V was pared by 2 bases and J by 3 bases, with 10 bases between. The chain carries TRBV4-3 and TRBJ1-1; weak D call: TRBD1 (6 bases). Sequenced: PBMCs or T cells enriched from blood (not recorded which). The source is a man aged 55 to 69 who had recovered from COVID-19. The CDR3 spells CASSQRQVDTEAFF. In DNA, the CDR3 is TGCGCCAGCAGCCAAAGACAGGTCGACACTGAAGCTTTCTTT.